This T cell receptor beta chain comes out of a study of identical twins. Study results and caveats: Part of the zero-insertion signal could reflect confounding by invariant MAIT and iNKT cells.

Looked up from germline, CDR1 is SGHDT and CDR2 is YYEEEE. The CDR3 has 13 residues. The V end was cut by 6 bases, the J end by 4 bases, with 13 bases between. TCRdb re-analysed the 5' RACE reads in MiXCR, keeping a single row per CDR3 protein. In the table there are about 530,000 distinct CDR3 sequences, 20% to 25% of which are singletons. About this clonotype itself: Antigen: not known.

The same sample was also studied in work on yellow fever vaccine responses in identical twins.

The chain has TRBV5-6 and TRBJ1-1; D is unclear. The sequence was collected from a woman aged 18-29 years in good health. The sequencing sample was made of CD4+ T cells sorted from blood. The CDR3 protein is CASTPRAGTEAFF. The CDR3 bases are TGTGCCAGCACGCCGAGGGCCGGCACTGAAGCTTTCTTT.